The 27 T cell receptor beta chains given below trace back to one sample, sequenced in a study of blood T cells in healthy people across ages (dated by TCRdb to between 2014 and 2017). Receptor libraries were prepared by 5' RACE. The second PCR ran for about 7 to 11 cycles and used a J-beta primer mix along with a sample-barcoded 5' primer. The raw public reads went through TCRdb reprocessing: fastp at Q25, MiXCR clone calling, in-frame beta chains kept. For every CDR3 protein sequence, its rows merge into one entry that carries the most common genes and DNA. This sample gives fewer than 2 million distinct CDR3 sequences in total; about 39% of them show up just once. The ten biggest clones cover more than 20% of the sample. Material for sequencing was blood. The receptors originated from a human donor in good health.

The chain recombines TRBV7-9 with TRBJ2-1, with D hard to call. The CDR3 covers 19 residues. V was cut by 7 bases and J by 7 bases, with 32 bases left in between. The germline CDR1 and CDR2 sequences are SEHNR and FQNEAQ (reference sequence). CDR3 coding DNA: TGTGCCAGCACCCCCTACTTTTTAGCCTTAGAGGTTGAGCATAATGAGCAGTTCTTC. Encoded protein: CASTPYFLALEVEHNEQFF.

CDR3 DNA: TGTGCCAGCAGTTACTCTGGGGGCGCCTTGGGGTACGAGCAGTACTTC. It codes for CASSYSGGALGYEQYF. The gene calls are TRBV6-6 and TRBJ2-5, with D maybe TRBD1 (6 bases). The J call could be wrong; TRBJ2-7 is a better fit for the DNA end. The CDR3 loop spans 16 amino acids. Germline CDR1 is MNHNY and CDR2 is SVGAGI (reference sequence).

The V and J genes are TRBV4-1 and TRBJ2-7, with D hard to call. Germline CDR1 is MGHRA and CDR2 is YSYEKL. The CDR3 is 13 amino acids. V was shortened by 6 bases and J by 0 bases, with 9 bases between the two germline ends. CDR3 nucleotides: TGCGCCAGCAGAGGTTCGGGCTCCTACGAGCAGTACTTC. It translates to CASRGSGSYEQYF.

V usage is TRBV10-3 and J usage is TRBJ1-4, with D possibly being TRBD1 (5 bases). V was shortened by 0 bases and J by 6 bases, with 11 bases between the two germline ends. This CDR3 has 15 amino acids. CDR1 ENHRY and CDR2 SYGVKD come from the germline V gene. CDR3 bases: TGTGCCATCAGTGAGTCGTGGGGGAGTTATGAAAAACTGTTTTTT. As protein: CAISESWGSYEKLFF.

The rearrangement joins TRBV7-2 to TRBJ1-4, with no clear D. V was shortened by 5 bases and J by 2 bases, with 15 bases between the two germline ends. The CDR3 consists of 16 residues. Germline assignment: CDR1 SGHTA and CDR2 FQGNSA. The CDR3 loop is CASSPVARNTNEKLFF. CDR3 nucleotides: TGTGCCAGCAGCCCCGTTGCTCGGAACACTAATGAAAAACTGTTTTTT.

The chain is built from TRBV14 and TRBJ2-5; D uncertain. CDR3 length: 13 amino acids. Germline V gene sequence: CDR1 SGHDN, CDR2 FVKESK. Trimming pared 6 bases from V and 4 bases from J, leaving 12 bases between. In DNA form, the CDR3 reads TGTGCCAGCAGTAGGACCAACACAGAGACCCAGTACTTC. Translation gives CASSRTNTETQYF.

DNA of the CDR3: TGCAGCGTTGAGCCTAGCGGACACACAGATACGCAGTATTTT. This codes for CSVEPSGHTDTQYF. The chain joins TRBV29-1 to TRBJ2-3; TRBD2 matches 7 bases. J gave up 2 bases and V 3 bases, and 5 bases lay outside the gene matches. The CDR3 covers 14 residues. Germline V gene lookup returns CDR1 SQVTM and CDR2 ANQGSEA.

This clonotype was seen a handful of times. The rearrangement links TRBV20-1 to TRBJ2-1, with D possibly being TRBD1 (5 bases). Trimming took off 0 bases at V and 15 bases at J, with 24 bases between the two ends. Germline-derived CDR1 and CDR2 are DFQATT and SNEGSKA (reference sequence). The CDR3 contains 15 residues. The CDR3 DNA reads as TGCAGTGCTAGAGATCCTTACCTTGGACATCTCTCAAGGTTCTTC. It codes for CSARDPYLGHLSRFF.

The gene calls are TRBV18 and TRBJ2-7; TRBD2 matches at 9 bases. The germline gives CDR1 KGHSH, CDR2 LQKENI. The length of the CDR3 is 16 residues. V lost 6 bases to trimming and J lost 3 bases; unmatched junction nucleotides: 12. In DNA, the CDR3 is TGTGCCAGCTCCGTAAGCGGCGGGGGGGCCGTCTACGAGCAGTACTTC. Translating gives CASSVSGGGAVYEQYF.

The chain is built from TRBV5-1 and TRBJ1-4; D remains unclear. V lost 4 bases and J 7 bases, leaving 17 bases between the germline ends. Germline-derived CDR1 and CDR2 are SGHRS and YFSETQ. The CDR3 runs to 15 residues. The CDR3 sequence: CASSQAPGGSEKLFF. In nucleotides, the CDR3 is TGCGCCAGCAGCCAAGCCCCTGGAGGGTCTGAAAAACTGTTTTTT.

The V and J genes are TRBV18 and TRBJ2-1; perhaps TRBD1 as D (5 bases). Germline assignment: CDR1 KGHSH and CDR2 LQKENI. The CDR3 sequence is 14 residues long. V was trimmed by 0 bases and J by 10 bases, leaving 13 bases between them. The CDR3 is CASSPPTGTYEQFF. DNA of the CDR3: TGTGCCAGCTCACCACCTACAGGTACCTACGAGCAGTTCTTC.

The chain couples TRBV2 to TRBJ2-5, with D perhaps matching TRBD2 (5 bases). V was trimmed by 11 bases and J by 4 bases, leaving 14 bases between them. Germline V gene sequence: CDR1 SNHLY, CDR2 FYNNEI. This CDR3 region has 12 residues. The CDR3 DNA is TGTGCCTCCGCGGGCAGTTTAGAGACCCAGTACTTC. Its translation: CASAGSLETQYF.

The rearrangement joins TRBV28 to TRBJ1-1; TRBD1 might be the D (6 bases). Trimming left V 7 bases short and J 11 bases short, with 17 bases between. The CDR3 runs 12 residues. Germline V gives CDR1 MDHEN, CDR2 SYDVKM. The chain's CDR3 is CASIGGLQWAFF. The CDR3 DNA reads TGTGCCAGCATTGGGGGGCTACAATGGGCTTTCTTT. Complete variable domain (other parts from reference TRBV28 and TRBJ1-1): DVKVTQSSRYLVKRTGEKVFLECVQDMDHENMFWYRQDPGLGLRLIYFSYDVKMKEKGDIPEGYSVSREKKERFSLILESASTNQTSMYLCASIGGLQWAFFGQGTRLTVV.

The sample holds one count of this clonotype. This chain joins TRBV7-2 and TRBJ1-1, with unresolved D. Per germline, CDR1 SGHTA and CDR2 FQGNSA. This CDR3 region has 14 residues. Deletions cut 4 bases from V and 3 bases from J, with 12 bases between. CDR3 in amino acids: CASSSPRLDTEAFF. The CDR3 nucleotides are TGTGCCAGCAGCTCTCCCCGGTTGGACACTGAAGCTTTCTTT.

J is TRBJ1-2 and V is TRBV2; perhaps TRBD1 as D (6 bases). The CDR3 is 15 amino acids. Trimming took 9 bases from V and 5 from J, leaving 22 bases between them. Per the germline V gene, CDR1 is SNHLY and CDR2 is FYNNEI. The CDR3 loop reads CASVLPTGVNYGYTF. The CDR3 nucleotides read TGTGCCAGTGTGCTTCCGACAGGAGTTAATTATGGCTACACCTTC. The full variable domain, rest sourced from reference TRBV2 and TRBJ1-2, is EPEVTQTPSHQVTQMGQEVILRCVPISNHLYFYWYRQILGQKVEFLVSFYNNEISEKSEIFDDQFSVERPDGSNFTLKIRSTKLEDSAMYFCASVLPTGVNYGYTFGSGTRLTVV.

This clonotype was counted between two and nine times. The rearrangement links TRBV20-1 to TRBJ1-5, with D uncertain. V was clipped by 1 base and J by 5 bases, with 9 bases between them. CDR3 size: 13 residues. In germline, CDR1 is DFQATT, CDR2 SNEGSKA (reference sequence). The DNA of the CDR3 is TGCAGTGCTAGAGGGTGGGGAGATCAGCCCCAGCATTTT. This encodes CSARGWGDQPQHF.

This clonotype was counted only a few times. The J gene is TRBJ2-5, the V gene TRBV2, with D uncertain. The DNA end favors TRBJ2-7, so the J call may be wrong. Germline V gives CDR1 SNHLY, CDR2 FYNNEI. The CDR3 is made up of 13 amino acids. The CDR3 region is CASSSVSAYEQYF. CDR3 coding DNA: TGTGCCAGCAGCAGCGTCTCTGCTTACGAGCAGTACTTC.

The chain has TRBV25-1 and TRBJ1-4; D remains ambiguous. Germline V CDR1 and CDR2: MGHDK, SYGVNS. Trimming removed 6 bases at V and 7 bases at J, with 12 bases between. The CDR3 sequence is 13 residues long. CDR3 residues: CASRDGTGEKLFF. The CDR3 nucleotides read TGTGCCAGCAGGGATGGAACGGGTGAAAAACTGTTTTTT. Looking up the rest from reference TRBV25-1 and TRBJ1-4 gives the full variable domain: EADIYQTPRYLVIGTGKKITLECSQTMGHDKMYWYQQDPGMELHLIHYSYGVNSTEKGDLSSESTVSRIRTEHFPLTLESARPSHTSQYLCASRDGTGEKLFFGSGTQLSVL.

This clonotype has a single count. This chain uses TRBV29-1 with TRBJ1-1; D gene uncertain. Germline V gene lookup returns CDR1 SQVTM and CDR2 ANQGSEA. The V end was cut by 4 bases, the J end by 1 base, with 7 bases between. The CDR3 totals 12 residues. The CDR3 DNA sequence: TGCAGCGTTGTACGAACGAACACTGAAGCTTTCTTT. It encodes CSVVRTNTEAFF.

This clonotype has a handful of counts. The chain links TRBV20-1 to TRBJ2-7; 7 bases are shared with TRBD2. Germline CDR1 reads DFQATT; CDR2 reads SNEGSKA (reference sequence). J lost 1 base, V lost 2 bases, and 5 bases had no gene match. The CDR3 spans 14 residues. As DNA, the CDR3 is TGCAGTGCTAGAAGGAGCGGGGATTCCTACGAGCAGTACTTC. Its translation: CSARRSGDSYEQYF.

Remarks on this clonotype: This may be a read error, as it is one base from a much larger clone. CDR3 DNA: TGTGCCAGCAGCCGCAGGGGGACAAATTCCTACGAGCAGTACTTC. Translated: CASSRRGTNSYEQYF. The V and J genes are TRBV7-2 and TRBJ2-7, with 7 bases aligning to TRBD1. J lost 1 base, V lost 5 bases, and 8 bases had no gene match. Germline loops: CDR1 SGHTA, CDR2 FQGNSA. This CDR3 has 15 amino acids.

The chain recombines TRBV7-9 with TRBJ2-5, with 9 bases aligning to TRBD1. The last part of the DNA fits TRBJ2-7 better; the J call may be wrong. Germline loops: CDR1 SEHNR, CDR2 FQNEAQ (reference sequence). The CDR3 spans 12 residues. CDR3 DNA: TGTGCCGGGCAGACAGGGGGCTACGAGCAGTACTTC. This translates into CAGQTGGYEQYF.

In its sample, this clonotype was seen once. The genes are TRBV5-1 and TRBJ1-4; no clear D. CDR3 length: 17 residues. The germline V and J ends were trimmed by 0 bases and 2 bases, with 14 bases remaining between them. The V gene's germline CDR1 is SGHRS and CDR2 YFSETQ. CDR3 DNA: TGCGCCAGCAGCTTGGATCGGCGCCTGCTCACTAATGAAAAACTGTTTTTT. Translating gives CASSLDRRLLTNEKLFF.

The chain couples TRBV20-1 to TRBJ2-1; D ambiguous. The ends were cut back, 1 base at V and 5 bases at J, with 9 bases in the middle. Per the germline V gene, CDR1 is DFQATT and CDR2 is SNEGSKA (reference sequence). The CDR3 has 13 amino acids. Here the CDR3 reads CSARGDSHNEQFF. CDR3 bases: TGCAGTGCTAGAGGAGACTCACACAATGAGCAGTTCTTC.

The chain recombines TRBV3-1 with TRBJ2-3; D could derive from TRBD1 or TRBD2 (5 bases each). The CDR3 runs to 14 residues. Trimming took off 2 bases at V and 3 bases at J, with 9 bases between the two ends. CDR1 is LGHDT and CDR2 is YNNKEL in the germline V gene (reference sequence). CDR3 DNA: TGTGCCAGCAGCCAACGGGACGGGACAGATACGCAGTATTTT. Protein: CASSQRDGTDTQYF.

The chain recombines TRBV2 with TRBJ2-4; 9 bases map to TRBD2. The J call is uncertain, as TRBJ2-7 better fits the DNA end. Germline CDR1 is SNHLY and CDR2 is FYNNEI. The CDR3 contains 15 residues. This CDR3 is CASSEGTSDIYEQYF. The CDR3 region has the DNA TGTGCCAGCAGTGAAGGGACTAGCGATATCTACGAGCAGTACTTC.

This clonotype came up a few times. This chain's CDR3 is CASSQAGQGPYGYTF. CDR3 DNA: TGTGCCAGCAGCCAAGCCGGACAGGGCCCCTATGGCTACACCTTC. The genes are TRBV12-3 or TRBV12-4 and TRBJ1-2; 8 nucleotides align to TRBD1. V lost 6 bases, J lost 4 bases, and 10 bases stayed unmatched. This CDR3 contains 15 residues.